This T cell receptor beta chain is from a study of T-cell reconstitution after alpha-beta-depleted transplantation in children. The germline V gene has CDR1 LNHDA and CDR2 SQIVND (reference sequence). The CDR3 runs 15 residues. V gave up 3 bases and J gave up 2 bases; unmatched junction bases: 5. Preparing the TCRbeta library involved the use of unique molecular identifiers. In TCRdb, the PCR reads were re-called with MiXCR into one record per CDR3 protein. This sample has a few hundred thousand distinct CDR3 sequences, with about a tenth found just once. This sequence was found in a human donor who donated a stem cell graft to a child with acute lymphoblastic leukemia. Sequences were derived from PBMCs from the stem cell graft donor, sampled from the stem cell graft. V and J are TRBV19 and TRBJ2-7; 9 bases align to TRBD2. The CDR3 nucleotides are TGTGCCAGTAGTATGGGACTAGCTCAGACCTACGAGCAGTACTTC. Its translation: CASSMGLAQTYEQYF.